This T cell receptor (beta chain) originates from a study of T cell clonality in common variable immunodeficiency. Study-level findings and limits: In common variable immunodeficiency, TCR beta chains reportedly carried fewer deletions and N-nucleotide insertions.

In this sample, this clone turned up a few times. The antigen remains unidentified. The read terminates 3 residues ahead of where the CDR3 ends, so the germline J gene completes it. The data were produced by immunoSEQ multiplex PCR, yet TCRdb's version contains in-frame clones alone and is incomplete. This repertoire holds about 15,000 clones, and none appear only once. The CDR3 has 17 residues. Germline V gene data show CDR1 as DFQATT and CDR2 as SNEGSKA (reference sequence). The V gene lost 1 base and the J gene lost 1 base, with 14 bases spanning the gap. No CVID subject was ill or on immunomodulatory drugs when sampled.

The chain couples TRBV20-1 to TRBJ1-6; D might be TRBD1 (6 bases). The sequenced sample was peripheral blood mononuclear cells. The TCR sequence derives from a human donor with common variable immunodeficiency. The sequenced CDR3 bases are TGCAGTGCTAGAGCCGACAGGCTACTTTCCTATAATTCACCC. Translating it yields CSARADRLLSYNSP. The full-length CDR3 reads as CSARADRLLSYNSPLHF.